A single sample is the source of the 29 T cell receptor beta chains below, sequenced in a study of T cell changes during pregnancy in multiple sclerosis. Profiled with immunoSEQ multiplex PCR; TCRdb holds only in-frame clones, not every one. Counted here are 35,000 to 45,000 clones, 70% to 90% occurring once; the ten biggest clones make up roughly 4%. The input for sequencing was CD8+ T cells from peripheral blood mononuclear cells, taken in the first trimester of pregnancy. Source of these receptors: a female donor with multiple sclerosis, enrolled in a pregnancy study.

The chain carries TRBV28 and TRBJ1-1; maybe TRBD1 (6 bases). CDR1 and CDR2 from the germline V gene are MDHEN and SYDVKM. CDR3 length equals 15 residues. V was clipped by 6 bases and J by 7 bases, with 21 bases between them. The CDR3 coding sequence is TGTGCCAGCAGGTCAATTGATGAGGGGGACGTTGAAGCTTTCTTT. This gives the protein CASRSIDEGDVEAFF.

The chain employs TRBV12-5 and TRBJ2-3; 9 bases fit TRBD2. The germline CDR1 and CDR2 sequences are LGHNT and FRNRAP. The CDR3 spans 14 residues. After removal of 5 bases from V and 7 bases from J, the junction contained 7 bases not matched to a gene. The CDR3 sequence: CASGAGGPANTQYF. The CDR3 nucleotides are TGTGCTAGTGGTGCGGGGGGGCCGGCGAATACGCAGTATTTT.

This clone has more than one count but fewer than ten. CDR3 in DNA: TGTGCCAGCAGACAGGGGGCTAGCAATCAGCCCCAGCATTTT. Translated, it gives CASRQGASNQPQHF. This chain uses TRBV27 with TRBJ1-5, with TRBD1 identical over 9 bases. The CDR3 is made up of 14 amino acids. CDR1 is MNHEY and CDR2 is SMNVEV in the germline V gene (reference sequence). Trimming cost V 6 bases and J 0 bases; bases outside gene matches: 0.

The genes are TRBV7-8 and TRBJ2-1; 14 nucleotides match TRBD2. The junction had 4 bases not matched to a gene; V was cut back by 2 bases and J by 4 bases. CDR1 SGHVS and CDR2 FQNEAQ come from the germline V gene. The CDR3 loop spans 17 amino acids. CDR3 sequence: CASSLQTSGGDYNEQFF. The CDR3 nucleotides are TGTGCCAGCAGCTTACAGACTAGCGGGGGGGATTACAATGAGCAGTTCTTC.

Only a few counts were recorded for this clone. This rearrangement joins TRBV19 to TRBJ1-2, with TRBD1 matching over 8 bases. The CDR3 contains 15 residues. V trimming: 0 bases; J trimming: 8 bases; junction bases outside the gene matches: 8. CDR1 is LNHDA, CDR2 SQIVND, per germline (reference sequence). CDR3 protein: CASSIEGTGVSGYTF. CDR3 coding DNA: TGTGCCAGTAGTATAGAAGGGACAGGCGTTTCGGGCTACACCTTC.

V is TRBV7-6 and J is TRBJ2-7; TRBD1 matches at 9 bases. After removal of 5 bases from V and 3 bases from J, the junction contained 8 bases not matched to a gene. The CDR3 has 15 residues. Germline V gene sequence: CDR1 SGHVS, CDR2 FNYEAQ. The CDR3 region is CASSAGQGPNYEQYF. The CDR3 DNA sequence: TGTGCCAGCAGCGCGGGACAGGGTCCTAACTACGAGCAGTACTTC.

The J gene is TRBJ1-2, the V gene TRBV15; the D gene is possibly TRBD1 (5 bases). The CDR3 runs to 16 residues. CDR1 is LNHNV and CDR2 is YYDKDF in the germline V gene (reference sequence). With 3 bases removed from V and 1 base from J, the gap between germline ends came to 15 bases. As DNA, the CDR3 is TGTGCCACCAGCAGCGCTATCGACAGCCTTAACTATGGCTACACCTTC. Protein product: CATSSAIDSLNYGYTF. Complete variable domain (other parts from reference TRBV15 and TRBJ1-2): DAMVIQNPRYQVTQFGKPVTLSCSQTLNHNVMYWYQQKSSQAPKLLFHYYDKDFNNEADTPDNFQSRRPNTSFCFLDIRSPGLGDTAMYLCATSSAIDSLNYGYTFGSGTRLTVV.

The chain combines TRBV19 with TRBJ1-1; 12 bases fit TRBD1. This CDR3 comprises 14 residues. Germline CDR1 and CDR2: LNHDA and SQIVND (reference sequence). V was clipped by 8 bases and J by 6 bases; unmatched bases: 7. The CDR3 spells CASWDRGRIAEAFF. CDR3 bases: TGTGCCAGTTGGGACAGGGGGCGCATCGCTGAAGCTTTCTTT. Drawing the rest from reference TRBV19 and TRBJ1-1, the complete variable domain is DGGITQSPKYLFRKEGQNVTLSCEQNLNHDAMYWYRQDPGQGLRLIYYSQIVNDFQKGDIAEGYSVSREKKESFPLTVTSAQKNPTAFYLCASWDRGRIAEAFFGQGTRLTVV.

This clone was seen a single time. The rearrangement uses TRBV15 and TRBJ1-5, with 9 nucleotides matching TRBD1. Germline-derived CDR1 and CDR2 are LNHNV and YYDKDF (reference sequence). This CDR3 region has 18 residues. The J segment lost 6 bases and the V segment lost 0 bases, leaving 12 bases of the junction unmatched. In DNA, the CDR3 is TGTGCCACCAGCAGAGATTCAAACACCGGGACAGGGAGTCAGCCCCAGCATTTT. It yields the protein CATSRDSNTGTGSQPQHF.

The CDR3 protein is CASSFGTSGGASTDTQYF. CDR3 in DNA: TGTGCCAGCAGCTTTGGGACTAGCGGGGGGGCAAGCACAGATACGCAGTATTTT. The V gene is TRBV7-9, the J gene TRBJ2-3, with 16 bases fitting TRBD2. Germline-derived CDR1 and CDR2 are SEHNR and FQNEAQ (reference sequence). The ends lost 3 bases at V and 0 bases at J; junction bases unmatched: 3. The CDR3 has 18 residues.

The rearrangement links TRBV4-3 to TRBJ2-2; D is possibly TRBD2 (5 bases). The CDR3 has 14 residues. V was trimmed by 3 bases and J by 5 bases, leaving 10 bases between them. The V gene's germline CDR1 is LGHNA and CDR2 YSLEER. The CDR3 sequence is CASSHAPGTGELFF. The CDR3 bases are TGCGCCAGCAGCCATGCCCCGGGGACCGGGGAGCTGTTTTTT.

The J gene is TRBJ1-2, the V gene TRBV7-9, with 10 bases that match TRBD1. In germline, CDR1 is SEHNR, CDR2 FQNEAQ (reference sequence). Germline trimming cut 5 bases from V and 5 bases from J; bases unmatched to any gene: 8. This CDR3 is built from 15 residues. CDR3 in amino acids: CASSLPDRGAYGYTF. In DNA form, the CDR3 reads TGTGCCAGCAGCCTCCCGGACAGGGGGGCATATGGCTACACCTTC.

The V call is TRBV4-2, the J call TRBJ2-7; maybe TRBD1 (6 bases). V was shortened by 0 bases and J by 0 bases, with 12 bases between the two germline ends. The CDR3 covers 16 residues. The germline V gene has CDR1 LGHNA and CDR2 YNFKEQ. As DNA, the CDR3 is TGTGCCAGCAGCCAAGAGGACAGCCTCAGCTCCTACGAGCAGTACTTC. Translation: CASSQEDSLSSYEQYF.

The chain combines TRBV7-3 with TRBJ1-1, with unresolved D. This CDR3 has 12 amino acids. Germline values: CDR1 SGHTA, CDR2 FQGTGA. Trimming removed 2 bases from V and 1 base from J, with 2 bases in between. The CDR3 coding sequence is TGTGCCAGCAGCTTACAGAACACTGAAGCTTTCTTT. Protein: CASSLQNTEAFF.

This chain connects TRBV6-5 to TRBJ1-4, with 10 nucleotides matching TRBD1. After removal of 2 bases from V and 5 bases from J, the junction contained 2 bases not matched to a gene. Germline V gene sequence: CDR1 MNHEY, CDR2 SVGAGI. The CDR3 extends over 15 amino acids. The CDR3 is CASSYTTGGNEKLFF. As DNA, the CDR3 is TGTGCCAGCAGTTACACGACAGGGGGCAATGAAAAACTGTTTTTT.

The chain joins TRBV4-1 to TRBJ1-4; D is possibly TRBD1 (5 bases). The CDR3 spans 15 residues. Trimming took 2 bases from V and 0 from J, leaving 7 bases between them. The V gene's germline CDR1 is MGHRA and CDR2 YSYEKL. The DNA of the CDR3 is TGCGCCAGCAGCCAAAGACAGTCAACTAATGAAAAACTGTTTTTT. Its protein product is CASSQRQSTNEKLFF.

V usage is TRBV19 and J usage is TRBJ2-1, with D maybe TRBD1 (6 bases). The CDR3 is made up of 14 amino acids. Germline loops: CDR1 LNHDA, CDR2 SQIVND (reference sequence). Deletions cut 8 bases from V and 9 bases from J, with 20 bases between. In DNA, the CDR3 is TGTGCCAGTGGAACAGGGACACTCTCTGGTGAGCAGTTCTTC. Translating it yields CASGTGTLSGEQFF.

This chain joins TRBV29-1 and TRBJ2-7; D possibly corresponds to TRBD1 (6 bases). V lost 5 bases, J lost 2 bases, and 25 bases lay in between. The CDR3 has 17 amino acids. Germline loops: CDR1 SQVTM, CDR2 ANQGSEA. The CDR3 region is CSVLSLNLRGPTYEQYF. CDR3 DNA: TGCAGCGTTTTATCCCTGAACCTCAGGGGACCTACCTACGAGCAGTACTTC.

The rearrangement joins TRBV4-3 to TRBJ2-1, with 9 nucleotides matching TRBD1. The junction had 4 bases not matched to a gene; V was cut back by 0 bases and J by 4 bases. The CDR3 is 16 amino acids. Germline V gives CDR1 LGHNA, CDR2 YSLEER. The CDR3 nucleotides are TGCGCCAGCAGCCAAGATCCGACAGGGGGGTACAATGAGCAGTTCTTC. This sequence encodes CASSQDPTGGYNEQFF.

The V gene is TRBV12-5, the J gene TRBJ2-1, with 8 bases matching TRBD2. V was clipped by 6 bases and J by 0 bases; unmatched bases: 13. The V gene's germline CDR1 is LGHNT and CDR2 FRNRAP. CDR3 size: 18 residues. Here the CDR3 reads CASGHGGVSTDSYNEQFF. DNA of the CDR3: TGTGCTAGTGGGCACGGGGGGGTCTCTACCGACTCCTACAATGAGCAGTTCTTC.

The chain carries TRBV19 and TRBJ1-3; D gene unclear. The germline V gene has CDR1 LNHDA and CDR2 SQIVND (reference sequence). CDR3 size: 15 residues. Trimming stripped 5 bases from V and 4 bases from J, with 15 bases between. CDR3 region: CASSSGGAAGNTIYF. The CDR3 DNA follows: TGTGCCAGTAGTTCAGGAGGTGCGGCGGGAAACACCATATATTTT.

The rearrangement links TRBV19 to TRBJ2-7, with D perhaps TRBD2 (5 bases). CDR1 and CDR2 from the germline V gene are LNHDA and SQIVND (reference sequence). There are 16 residues in the CDR3. Trimming left V 3 bases short and J 3 bases short, with 18 bases between. CDR3 residues: CASSISRAGMGYEQYF. The CDR3 DNA sequence: TGTGCCAGTAGTATCTCTCGGGCGGGCATGGGCTACGAGCAGTACTTC.

The chain is built from TRBV6-1 and TRBJ2-7, with D uncertain. V gave up 5 bases and J gave up 3 bases, with 11 bases separating them. This CDR3 is built from 13 residues. Germline assignment: CDR1 MNHNS and CDR2 SASEGT. The CDR3 nucleotides are TGTGCCAGCAGTTCGGGTCGGGTCTACGAGCAGTACTTC. Its translation: CASSSGRVYEQYF.

J is TRBJ2-7 and V is TRBV6-6; D not resolved. This CDR3 has 13 amino acids. Trimming pared 5 bases from V and 4 bases from J, leaving 12 bases between. CDR1 and CDR2 (germline): MNHNY, SVGAGI (reference sequence). The CDR3 sequence is CASSLRPVYEQYF. The CDR3 region has the DNA TGTGCCAGCAGTCTCCGTCCTGTGTACGAGCAGTACTTC.

About this clone: A much larger clone differs from this one at a single base, so this may be a read error. This chain connects TRBV7-2 to TRBJ2-3; TRBD2 matches 11 bases. The CDR3 is 15 amino acids. Trimming took 4 bases from V and 1 from J; bases not matched to a gene: 1. The germline V gene encodes CDR1 SGHTA and CDR2 FQGNSA. CDR3 protein: CASSSLAGGTDTQYF. The CDR3 region has the DNA TGTGCCAGCAGCTCACTAGCGGGGGGCACAGATACGCAGTATTTT.

V is TRBV6-4 and J is TRBJ2-7, with 7 positions matching TRBD2. This CDR3 comprises 14 residues. Germline V gene lookup returns CDR1 MRHNA and CDR2 SNTAGT. The V gene end was trimmed by 7 bases and the J gene end by 0 bases; junction bases not matched to a gene: 6. CDR3 in amino acids: CASNLADTSYEQYF. CDR3 nucleotides: TGTGCCAGCAACCTAGCGGATACCTCCTACGAGCAGTACTTC.

The V and J genes are TRBV6-6 and TRBJ1-4; the D is unclear. V shed 5 bases and J shed 7 bases, with 14 bases lying between them. The V gene's germline CDR1 is MNHNY and CDR2 SVGAGI (reference sequence). The CDR3 totals 14 residues. Here the CDR3 reads CASSHGSLLEKLFF. The CDR3 nucleotides are TGTGCCAGCAGTCACGGGAGTCTCCTTGAAAAACTGTTTTTT.

This chain links TRBV4-3 with TRBJ1-2; no clear D gene. CDR1 and CDR2 (germline): LGHNA, YSLEER. Trimming took off 4 bases at V and 3 bases at J, with 15 bases between the two ends. CDR3 length equals 15 residues. DNA for the CDR3: TGCGCCAGCAGCCCAGCACCCGGGGTCGACTATGGCTACACCTTC. Translated, it gives CASSPAPGVDYGYTF.

This rearrangement joins TRBV4-3 to TRBJ2-7, with TRBD2 as a possible D gene (5 bases). V was clipped by 3 bases and J by 0 bases, with 12 bases between them. CDR3 length: 15 amino acids. Germline CDR1 LGHNA, CDR2 YSLEER. CDR3 sequence (DNA): TGCGCCAGCAGCCAGCTAGCTTCGAGCTCCTACGAGCAGTACTTC. Protein product: CASSQLASSSYEQYF.